The 27 T cell receptor beta chains below all came from one sample that was sequenced in a study of blood T cell repertoires in COVID-19. Sequencing used immunoSEQ multiplex PCR; TCRdb keeps in-frame clones, though not all of them. The data contain about 140,000 clones, 75% to 90% of them singletons. Sequencing input: peripheral blood. The receptors come from a woman older than 75 with acute or convalescent COVID-19.

The chain carries TRBV7-9 and TRBJ1-4; no definite D call. The V and J ends lost 5 bases and 7 bases respectively, with 17 bases between them. Germline CDR1 and CDR2: SEHNR and FQNEAQ (reference sequence). This CDR3 contains 15 residues. CDR3 amino acids: CASSTYTARGEKLFF. CDR3 sequence (DNA): TGTGCCAGCAGCACTTACACGGCGAGAGGTGAAAAACTGTTTTTT.

This rearrangement joins TRBV5-1 to TRBJ1-1; 9 bases fit TRBD1. From germline, CDR1 is SGHRS and CDR2 YFSETQ. CDR3 size: 15 residues. V lost 5 bases, J lost 2 bases, and 7 bases stayed unmatched. CDR3 bases: TGCGCCAGCAGGCCGGACAGGGGCCTTAACACTGAAGCTTTCTTT. Amino acid sequence: CASRPDRGLNTEAFF.

The chain links TRBV5-1 to TRBJ2-2; 8 nucleotides agree with TRBD2. Looked up from germline, CDR1 is SGHRS and CDR2 is YFSETQ. The junction had 9 bases not matched to a gene; V was cut back by 4 bases and J by 7 bases. This CDR3 spans 15 amino acids. CDR3 region: CASSPPGLVLGELFF. In nucleotides, the CDR3 is TGCGCCAGCAGCCCTCCGGGACTAGTCCTCGGGGAGCTGTTTTTT.

The genes are TRBV3-1 (or the pseudogene TRBV3-2) and TRBJ1-2; TRBD1 is a possible D gene (5 bases). Germline CDR1 and CDR2: LGHDT and YNNKEL (reference sequence). V gave up 1 base and J gave up 6 bases, with 12 bases separating them. The CDR3 contains 14 residues. Here the CDR3 reads CASSQVAGLDGYTF. The CDR3 DNA is TGTGCCAGCAGCCAAGTGGCAGGGTTAGATGGCTACACCTTC.

V is TRBV19 and J is TRBJ1-6; 7 bases are shared with TRBD1. Looked up from germline, CDR1 is LNHDA and CDR2 is SQIVND (reference sequence). Trimming at V came to 1 base and at J to 10 bases, leaving 7 bases not matched to a gene. There are 15 residues in the CDR3. CDR3 loop: CASSIVRTGRSPLHF. CDR3 nucleotides: TGTGCCAGTAGTATAGTCCGGACAGGAAGATCACCCCTCCACTTT.

The sample holds one count of this clone. The chain uses TRBV5-1 and TRBJ2-6, with 7 nucleotides matching TRBD2. The CDR3 is made up of 16 amino acids. Unmatched junction bases numbered 0, after V lost 0 bases and J lost 0 bases. Germline CDR1 reads SGHRS; CDR2 reads YFSETQ. CDR3 DNA: TGCGCCAGCAGCTTGGGCGGGAGCTCTGGGGCCAACGTCCTGACTTTC. Protein product: CASSLGGSSGANVLTF.

The V call is TRBV29-1, the J call TRBJ1-2; the match to TRBD1 covers 9 bases. Losses at the gene ends were 6 bases for V and 7 bases for J; bases not matched to a gene: 6. The CDR3 spans 12 residues. CDR1 and CDR2 from the germline V gene are SQVTM and ANQGSEA. In nucleotides, the CDR3 is TGCAGCGTCTTACAGGGGGCCGGTGGCTACACCTTC. Translated, it gives CSVLQGAGGYTF.

CDR3: CASSQVPLAVQETQYF. In DNA, the CDR3 is TGTGCCAGCAGCCAAGTCCCACTAGCGGTCCAAGAGACCCAGTACTTC. The chain links TRBV3-1 (or the pseudogene TRBV3-2) to TRBJ2-5, with 8 bases aligning to TRBD2. The CDR3 consists of 16 residues. Germline CDR1 LGHDT, CDR2 YNNKEL (reference sequence). The V gene end was trimmed by 1 base and the J gene end by 1 base; junction bases not matched to a gene: 5.

V is TRBV5-6 and J is TRBJ2-3, with 7 bases matching TRBD2. This CDR3 is built from 18 residues. Germline CDR1 SGHDT, CDR2 YYEEEE. Germline trimming cut 0 bases from V and 8 bases from J; bases unmatched to any gene: 18. The CDR3 nucleotides are TGTGCCAGCAGCTTGGAAGCAGGAACTAATCGGGGGGTGGTTACGCAGTATTTT. This encodes CASSLEAGTNRGVVTQYF.

The V call is TRBV20-1, the J call TRBJ1-1, with TRBD1 identical over 8 bases. J was trimmed by 6 bases and V by 3 bases; bases with no gene match: 12. Germline CDR1 DFQATT, CDR2 SNEGSKA (reference sequence). The CDR3 spans 15 residues. The CDR3 protein is CSASSFQGAESEAFF. CDR3 bases: TGCAGTGCTAGTTCGTTTCAGGGGGCTGAATCTGAAGCTTTCTTT.

This clone occurred once. V and J are TRBV29-1 and TRBJ1-1; D is perhaps TRBD1 (5 bases). The CDR3 sequence is 12 residues long. Germline CDR1 and CDR2: SQVTM and ANQGSEA. The V and J ends lost 7 bases and 1 base respectively, with 10 bases between them. CDR3: CSAARGNTEAFF. The CDR3 DNA follows: TGCAGCGCTGCAAGGGGGAACACTGAAGCTTTCTTT.

The chain carries TRBV5-4 and TRBJ1-2; TRBD1 aligns across 7 bases. The V gene end was trimmed by 4 bases and the J gene end by 3 bases; junction bases not matched to a gene: 12. Germline V gene sequence: CDR1 SGHNT, CDR2 YYREEE (reference sequence). This CDR3 region has 16 residues. The CDR3 DNA sequence: TGTGCCAGCAGCGCCTTCCGGGACAGCTTCGACTATGGCTACACCTTC. Translating it yields CASSAFRDSFDYGYTF.

This chain uses TRBV6-5 with TRBJ1-3; D not resolved. This CDR3 region has 14 residues. Germline V gene data show CDR1 as MNHEY and CDR2 as SVGAGI. V was pared by 7 bases and J by 0 bases, with 10 bases between. CDR3 in amino acids: CASIRAFSGNTIYF. The CDR3 region has the DNA TGTGCCAGCATTCGAGCCTTCTCTGGAAACACCATATATTTT.

This clone appeared once. The gene calls are TRBV7-8 and TRBJ1-4, with D perhaps TRBD1 (5 bases). CDR3 length: 14 residues. From germline, CDR1 is SGHVS and CDR2 FQNEAQ. V lost 5 bases and J lost 8, with 15 bases in between. Here the CDR3 reads CASSLSPGVEKLFF. The CDR3 region has the DNA TGTGCCAGCAGCCTGAGCCCGGGGGTGGAAAAACTGTTTTTT.

V usage is TRBV11-2 and J usage is TRBJ1-3; a possible D gene is TRBD1 (6 bases). The CDR3 runs 16 residues. Germline V gives CDR1 SGHAT, CDR2 FQNNGV. V shed 5 bases and J shed 0 bases, with 14 bases lying between them. CDR3 in DNA: TGTGCCAGCAGCACTACAGGGATGGGCTCTGGAAACACCATATATTTT. This gives the protein CASSTTGMGSGNTIYF.

This chain joins TRBV5-1 and TRBJ1-2, with D maybe TRBD1 (6 bases). V lost 0 bases, J lost 7 bases, and 13 bases lay in between. The CDR3 runs 14 residues. The germline gives CDR1 SGHRS, CDR2 YFSETQ. The CDR3 sequence is CASSLANRERGYTF. DNA of the CDR3: TGCGCCAGCAGCTTGGCCAACAGGGAACGTGGCTACACCTTC.

V usage is TRBV11-1 and J usage is TRBJ2-3; the match to TRBD2 covers 9 bases. J lost 1 base, V lost 3 bases, and 5 bases had no gene match. Looked up from germline, CDR1 is SGHAT and CDR2 is FQDESV (reference sequence). The CDR3 is 16 amino acids. CDR3 protein: CASSFGIAGGTDTQYF. DNA for the CDR3: TGTGCCAGCAGCTTCGGAATAGCGGGGGGCACAGATACGCAGTATTTT.

The chain uses TRBV5-5 and TRBJ2-4; tentatively, D is TRBD1 (5 bases). There are 12 residues in the CDR3. The V gene lost 4 bases and the J gene lost 5 bases, with 7 bases spanning the gap. CDR1 is SGHKS, CDR2 YYEKEE, per germline (reference sequence). CDR3 protein: CASSQTENIQYF. The DNA of the CDR3 is TGTGCCAGCAGCCAGACAGAAAACATTCAGTACTTC. Supplemented by reference TRBV5-5 and TRBJ2-4, the full variable domain reads DAGVTQSPTHLIKTRGQQVTLRCSPISGHKSVSWYQQVLGQGPQFIFQYYEKEERGRGNFPDRFSARQFPNYSSELNVNALLLGDSALYLCASSQTENIQYFGAGTRLSVL.

With regard to this clone: Only one base separates this from a far larger clonotype, so it likely reflects a read error. The chain carries TRBV9 and TRBJ2-7; TRBD1 might be the D (5 bases). In germline, CDR1 is SGDLS, CDR2 YYNGEE. The V end lost 0 bases, the J end lost 2 bases, and 6 bases lay between the germline ends. CDR3 length: 13 amino acids. CDR3 DNA sequence: TGTGCCAGCAGCGTAGGACAGACCTACGAGCAGTACTTC. Amino acid sequence: CASSVGQTYEQYF.

There are a few counts of this clone. V gene TRBV10-3 combines with J gene TRBJ1-1; D is ambiguous. The V and J ends lost 7 bases and 0 bases respectively, with 9 bases between them. There are 13 residues in the CDR3. Germline loops: CDR1 ENHRY, CDR2 SYGVKD. The CDR3 protein is CAIMRDLNTEAFF. The DNA of the CDR3 is TGTGCCATCATGAGAGATTTGAACACTGAAGCTTTCTTT.

This rearrangement joins TRBV24-1 to TRBJ2-1; TRBD2 matches 7 bases. Looked up from germline, CDR1 is KGHDR and CDR2 is SFDVKD. This CDR3 spans 13 amino acids. The V and J ends lost 5 bases and 3 bases, in that order; junction bases with no gene match: 0. CDR3 residues: CATSASGYNEQFF. The CDR3 DNA follows: TGTGCCACCAGTGCTAGCGGCTACAATGAGCAGTTCTTC.

The genes are TRBV5-6 and TRBJ2-7, with 15 bases matching TRBD2. Germline assignment: CDR1 SGHDT and CDR2 YYEEEE. The CDR3 consists of 17 residues. With V trimmed by 0 bases and J by 4 bases, 5 bases remained unmatched. Written as DNA, the CDR3 is TGTGCCAGCAGCTTGGCCGGACTAGCGGGGGGGTTTTACGAGCAGTACTTC. Its protein is CASSLAGLAGGFYEQYF. The full variable domain, its missing parts supplied by reference TRBV5-6 and TRBJ2-7, is DAGVTQSPTHLIKTRGQQVTLRCSPKSGHDTVSWYQQALGQGPQFIFQYYEEEERQRGNFPDRFSGHQFPNYSSELNVNALLLGDSALYLCASSLAGLAGGFYEQYFGPGTRLTVT.

The chain is built from TRBV5-6 and TRBJ2-7; the match to TRBD1 covers 7 bases. V was clipped by 4 bases and J by 2 bases; unmatched bases: 12. The length of the CDR3 is 16 residues. Germline CDR1 and CDR2: SGHDT and YYEEEE. Written as DNA, the CDR3 is TGTGCCAGCAGCGTTGACCGGGGACAGATTACCTACGAGCAGTACTTC. This codes for CASSVDRGQITYEQYF. Using reference TRBV5-6 and TRBJ2-7 for the parts outside the CDR3, the full variable domain is DAGVTQSPTHLIKTRGQQVTLRCSPKSGHDTVSWYQQALGQGPQFIFQYYEEEERQRGNFPDRFSGHQFPNYSSELNVNALLLGDSALYLCASSVDRGQITYEQYFGPGTRLTVT.

V is TRBV11-1 and J is TRBJ2-7; perhaps TRBD2 as D (5 bases). CDR3 length: 14 residues. Per the germline V gene, CDR1 is SGHAT and CDR2 is FQDESV (reference sequence). The germline V and J ends were trimmed by 1 base and 4 bases, with 11 bases remaining between them. CDR3 sequence (DNA): TGTGCCAGCAGCTTAGGAGGGCTCGTGTACGAGCAGTACTTC. Amino acid sequence: CASSLGGLVYEQYF.

CDR3 sequence reads: CASSLSSGGAYNEQFF. CDR3 coding DNA: TGCGCCAGCAGCTTATCTAGCGGGGGGGCGTACAATGAGCAGTTCTTC. The chain carries TRBV5-1 and TRBJ2-1, with 12 bases identical to TRBD2. The CDR3 covers 16 residues. V was pared by 2 bases and J by 4 bases, with 4 bases of the junction left unmatched. Germline CDR1 reads SGHRS; CDR2 reads YFSETQ. The full variable domain, rest sourced from reference TRBV5-1 and TRBJ2-1, is KAGVTQTPRYLIKTRGQQVTLSCSPISGHRSVSWYQQTPGQGLQFLFEYFSETQRNKGNFPGRFSGRQFSNSRSEMNVSTLELGDSALYLCASSLSSGGAYNEQFFGPGTRLTVL.

The rearrangement uses TRBV14 and TRBJ2-1; weak D call: TRBD1 (6 bases). The CDR3 length is 16 residues. In germline, CDR1 is SGHDN, CDR2 FVKESK. Trimming pared 4 bases from V and 7 bases from J, leaving 20 bases between. CDR3: CASSLQVGGSGNEQFF. CDR3 in DNA: TGTGCCAGCAGCCTGCAAGTAGGGGGTTCGGGTAATGAGCAGTTCTTC.

The DNA of the CDR3 is TGTGCCAGCAGTGACACGGGGTCCCCAAAGGAAAAACTGTTTTTT. Translation: CASSDTGSPKEKLFF. The chain links TRBV6-4 to TRBJ1-4; D is ambiguous. With 2 bases removed from V and 8 bases from J, the gap between germline ends came to 15 bases. Germline values: CDR1 MRHNA, CDR2 SNTAGT. The CDR3 has 15 amino acids.